This T cell receptor beta chain was recorded in a study of cytomegalovirus exposure and HLA in healthy donors. Notes on the study in general: Under in vitro conditions, a few CMV-associated chains were confirmed as specific for CMV antigens.

This CDR3 region has 16 residues. Germline-derived CDR1 and CDR2 are SGDLS and YYNGEE. Trimming at V came to 6 bases and at J to 9 bases, leaving 16 bases not matched to a gene. About this clone itself: Antigen: not known.

The study ran its PCR with 60 Vbeta and 13 Jbeta primers. TCRdb's copy holds only in-frame clones and misses some; the assay was immunoSEQ multiplex PCR. The repertoire table contains some 150,000 clones. This TCR was recovered from a woman between 18 and 30 years old in good health and CMV-seronegative. This chain links TRBV9 with TRBJ2-1; 9 nucleotides match TRBD2. Sequencing was performed on PBMCs. Here the CDR3 DNA reads TGTGCCAGCACCCGGGGAGCTACTAGCGGGTCGAGTGAGCAGTTCTTC. Its translation is CASTRGATSGSSEQFF.